The 23 T cell receptor beta chains below were found in one sample sequenced in a study of T cell changes during pregnancy in multiple sclerosis. Data came from immunoSEQ multiplex PCR; TCRdb stores just in-frame clones and leaves some out. Of about 92,000 clones in the sample, 92% were seen once. The sequences come from peripheral blood, collected in the first trimester of pregnancy. The receptors come from a female donor with multiple sclerosis, enrolled in a pregnancy study.

As DNA, the CDR3 is TGCAGCGTTGAAGATAGGACAGCTTCCAAGGGCTACACCTTC. Protein sequence: CSVEDRTASKGYTF. The chain employs TRBV29-1 and TRBJ1-2; D is perhaps TRBD1 (6 bases). The CDR3 sequence is 14 residues long. Trimming took off 0 bases at V and 8 bases at J, with 16 bases between the two ends. CDR1 is SQVTM, CDR2 ANQGSEA, per germline.

The chain employs TRBV5-4 and TRBJ2-1, with 15 bases identical to TRBD2. V was clipped by 7 bases and J by 9 bases; unmatched bases: 2. This CDR3 comprises 13 residues. Germline assignment: CDR1 SGHNT and CDR2 YYREEE (reference sequence). The CDR3 here is CASGLAGGGEQFF. In DNA, the CDR3 is TGTGCCAGCGGACTAGCGGGAGGGGGTGAGCAGTTCTTC.

The gene calls are TRBV11-2 and TRBJ1-4; maybe TRBD1 (5 bases). CDR1 and CDR2 (germline): SGHAT, FQNNGV. Trimming took off 2 bases at V and 0 bases at J, with 7 bases between the two ends. This CDR3 contains 15 residues. The CDR3 DNA sequence: TGTGCCAGCAGCTTATGGGGCCCAACTAATGAAAAACTGTTTTTT. Amino acid sequence: CASSLWGPTNEKLFF. The full variable domain, completed using reference TRBV11-2 and TRBJ1-4, is EAGVAQSPRYKIIEKRQSVAFWCNPISGHATLYWYQQILGQGPKLLIQFQNNGVVDDSQLPKDRFSAERLKGVDSTLKIQPAKLEDSAVYLCASSLWGPTNEKLFFGSGTQLSVL.

The genes are TRBV19 and TRBJ2-7; 7 nucleotides line up with TRBD2. The CDR3 runs 14 residues. Germline loops: CDR1 LNHDA, CDR2 SQIVND (reference sequence). The junction had 4 bases not matched to a gene; V was cut back by 3 bases and J by 2 bases. CDR3 DNA sequence: TGTGCCAGTAGTATGACGGGAGGTACCTACGAGCAGTACTTC. It codes for CASSMTGGTYEQYF. Supplemented by reference TRBV19 and TRBJ2-7, the full variable domain reads DGGITQSPKYLFRKEGQNVTLSCEQNLNHDAMYWYRQDPGQGLRLIYYSQIVNDFQKGDIAEGYSVSREKKESFPLTVTSAQKNPTAFYLCASSMTGGTYEQYFGPGTRLTVT.

The chain recombines TRBV5-1 with TRBJ1-3; 7 nucleotides align to TRBD1. From germline, CDR1 is SGHRS and CDR2 YFSETQ. V was clipped by 4 bases and J by 0 bases; unmatched bases: 7. The CDR3 runs 16 residues. The CDR3 loop reads CASSRDRALSGNTIYF. In DNA form, the CDR3 reads TGCGCCAGCAGCAGGGACAGAGCCCTCTCTGGAAACACCATATATTTT.

The gene calls are TRBV27 and TRBJ2-7; D remains ambiguous. The CDR3 covers 13 residues. The germline gives CDR1 MNHEY, CDR2 SMNVEV (reference sequence). V shed 4 bases and J shed 3 bases, with 10 bases lying between them. This CDR3 is CASSWPGNYEQYF. In DNA, the CDR3 is TGTGCCAGCAGTTGGCCGGGTAACTACGAGCAGTACTTC.

The V and J genes are TRBV11-2 and TRBJ2-7, with 8 bases that match TRBD2. Germline-derived CDR1 and CDR2 are SGHAT and FQNNGV. Trimming cost V 1 base and J 4 bases; bases outside gene matches: 9. The CDR3 is made up of 16 amino acids. The chain's CDR3 is CASSLGEPGLVYEQYF. As DNA, the CDR3 is TGTGCCAGCAGCTTAGGGGAGCCGGGACTAGTGTACGAGCAGTACTTC.

The chain uses TRBV30 and TRBJ1-3; D perhaps matches TRBD1 (6 bases). Trimming shortened V by 1 base and J by 0 bases, and 13 bases separated the two germline ends. Germline V gives CDR1 GTSNPN, CDR2 SVGIG (reference sequence). This CDR3 has 16 residues. CDR3 nucleotides: TGTGCCTGGAGTGGCAGGACAGTAAACTCTGGAAACACCATATATTTT. This gives the protein CAWSGRTVNSGNTIYF. Full variable domain (rest looked up from reference TRBV30 and TRBJ1-3): SQTIHQWPATLVQPVGSPLSLECTVEGTSNPNLYWYRQAAGRGLQLLFYSVGIGQISSEVPQNLSASRPQDRQFILSSKKLLLSDSGFYLCAWSGRTVNSGNTIYFGEGSWLTVV.

The V call is TRBV2, the J call TRBJ2-1; 9 nucleotides agree with TRBD2. V lost 6 bases, J lost 9 bases, and 6 bases stayed unmatched. The germline V gene has CDR1 SNHLY and CDR2 FYNNEI. This CDR3 is 13 amino acids long. The CDR3 DNA is TGTGCCAGCAGGGCTAGCGGGATTCTTGAGCAGTTCTTC. Its translation: CASRASGILEQFF.

The rearrangement joins TRBV28 to TRBJ2-5; 7 bases are shared with TRBD1. The CDR3 consists of 16 residues. Germline loops: CDR1 MDHEN, CDR2 SYDVKM. J gave up 1 base and V 5 bases, and 10 bases lay outside the gene matches. DNA for the CDR3: TGTGCCAGCAGTCCTCACCCGGGACAGTCCCAAGAGACCCAGTACTTC. Amino acid sequence: CASSPHPGQSQETQYF. The variable domain in full, with the rest retrieved from reference TRBV28 and TRBJ2-5, is DVKVTQSSRYLVKRTGEKVFLECVQDMDHENMFWYRQDPGLGLRLIYFSYDVKMKEKGDIPEGYSVSREKKERFSLILESASTNQTSMYLCASSPHPGQSQETQYFGPGTRLLVL.

The chain combines TRBV7-9 with TRBJ2-7; TRBD1 aligns across 8 bases. This CDR3 region has 15 residues. Trimming at V came to 5 bases and at J to 7 bases, leaving 13 bases not matched to a gene. Germline values: CDR1 SEHNR, CDR2 FQNEAQ (reference sequence). CDR3 sequence (DNA): TGTGCCAGCAGCCCCCCGGGACAGGACCCGGGGGAGCAGTACTTC. Protein sequence: CASSPPGQDPGEQYF.

J is TRBJ2-1 and V is TRBV5-6; D is unclear. The CDR3 totals 13 residues. Germline CDR1 reads SGHDT; CDR2 reads YYEEEE. Between the trimmed V and J ends, which lost 0 bases and 7 bases, there was a span of 8 bases. CDR3 in DNA: TGTGCCAGCAGCTTGGCGGGTTGGAATGAGCAGTTCTTC. Translated, it gives CASSLAGWNEQFF.

CDR3 coding DNA: TGTGCCAGCAGTGACGGACTAGACTCCGCCGGGGAGCTGTTTTTT. Translating gives CASSDGLDSAGELFF. This rearrangement joins TRBV6-4 to TRBJ2-2; 7 nucleotides align to TRBD2. Per the germline V gene, CDR1 is MRHNA and CDR2 is SNTAGT. There are 15 residues in the CDR3. Trimming took 2 bases from V and 6 from J; bases not matched to a gene: 6.

The chain carries TRBV28 and TRBJ2-7, with a weak D call TRBD1 (5 bases). CDR1 MDHEN and CDR2 SYDVKM come from the germline V gene. V lost 4 bases to trimming and J lost 0 bases, with 16 bases between them. CDR3 length: 16 amino acids. The CDR3 sequence is CASSSPRTTSSYEQYF. The CDR3 DNA reads as TGTGCCAGCAGTTCCCCCCGGACAACCAGCTCCTACGAGCAGTACTTC.

V and J are TRBV2 and TRBJ1-2; 10 nucleotides line up with TRBD1. Germline trimming cut 6 bases from V and 7 bases from J; bases unmatched to any gene: 5. Germline V lookup: CDR1 SNHLY, CDR2 FYNNEI. The CDR3 contains 13 residues. DNA for the CDR3: TGTGCCAGCAGATGGACAGGGGGGGGTGGCTACACCTTC. This encodes CASRWTGGGGYTF.

The genes are TRBV5-1 and TRBJ2-7; 8 nucleotides line up with TRBD1. CDR1 is SGHRS and CDR2 is YFSETQ in the germline V gene. V dropped 1 base and J dropped 7; count of bases not matched to a gene: 7. There are 14 residues in the CDR3. CDR3 in DNA: TGCGCCAGCAGCTTGACTGCAGGGGGCGATGAGCAGTACTTC. Its translation: CASSLTAGGDEQYF.

Here the CDR3 reads CASSPTFDRALADTQYF. CDR3 DNA sequence: TGTGCCAGTAGTCCAACATTCGACAGGGCACTAGCAGATACGCAGTATTTT. This rearrangement joins TRBV19 to TRBJ2-3; the match to TRBD1 covers 7 bases. V was clipped by 5 bases and J by 4 bases; unmatched bases: 15. Germline loops: CDR1 LNHDA, CDR2 SQIVND (reference sequence). The CDR3 spans 17 residues. Combining the CDR3 with reference TRBV19 and TRBJ2-3 gives the whole variable domain DGGITQSPKYLFRKEGQNVTLSCEQNLNHDAMYWYRQDPGQGLRLIYYSQIVNDFQKGDIAEGYSVSREKKESFPLTVTSAQKNPTAFYLCASSPTFDRALADTQYFGPGTRLTVL.

V is TRBV4-2 and J is TRBJ1-5; 12 bases are shared with TRBD1. V lost 3 bases to trimming and J lost 2 bases; unmatched junction nucleotides: 2. This CDR3 region has 16 residues. Germline V gives CDR1 LGHNA, CDR2 YNFKEQ. CDR3 region: CASSQGTGGGNQPQHF. The CDR3 DNA is TGTGCCAGCAGCCAGGGGACAGGGGGCGGCAATCAGCCCCAGCATTTT.

J is TRBJ2-7 and V is TRBV29-1; TRBD1 is a possible D gene (5 bases). The CDR3 is 12 amino acids. The V end lost 4 bases, the J end lost 0 bases, and 7 bases lay between the germline ends. Germline-derived CDR1 and CDR2 are SQVTM and ANQGSEA. The CDR3 loop is CSVADTSYEQYF. The CDR3 DNA sequence: TGCAGCGTTGCGGACACCTCCTACGAGCAGTACTTC.

The V and J genes are TRBV15 and TRBJ2-7; TRBD2 might be the D (7 bases). The CDR3 consists of 16 residues. Trimming shortened V by 0 bases and J by 2 bases, and 14 bases separated the two germline ends. The V gene's germline CDR1 is LNHNV and CDR2 YYDKDF (reference sequence). This chain's CDR3 is CATSREMSGDTYEQYF. The CDR3 region has the DNA TGTGCCACCAGCAGAGAAATGAGCGGGGACACCTACGAGCAGTACTTC.

The rearrangement joins TRBV2 to TRBJ2-7; 7 bases are a match to TRBD2. The CDR3 has 14 amino acids. The V and J ends lost 8 bases and 0 bases, in that order; junction bases with no gene match: 7. In germline, CDR1 is SNHLY, CDR2 FYNNEI. The CDR3 nucleotides are TGTGCCAGCGGGGGGGGAGGGCGCTCCTACGAGCAGTACTTC. The encoded protein is CASGGGGRSYEQYF.

The chain combines TRBV11-2 with TRBJ2-7, with a possible D match to TRBD2 (5 bases). The germline CDR1 and CDR2 sequences are SGHAT and FQNNGV. V lost 1 base, J lost 6 bases, and 16 bases lay in between. The CDR3 is 15 amino acids. The CDR3 DNA follows: TGTGCCAGCAGCTTAGTAGGCCCTAGCCCAGGCGAGCAGTACTTC. It is translated as CASSLVGPSPGEQYF.

The V gene is TRBV29-1, the J gene TRBJ2-5; 16 bases line up with TRBD2. The V segment lost 6 bases and the J segment 4 bases; nucleotides outside the gene matches: 8. The CDR3 is 16 amino acids. In germline, CDR1 is SQVTM, CDR2 ANQGSEA. The CDR3 is CSVEGGTSGRGETQYF. The DNA of the CDR3 is TGCAGCGTAGAGGGGGGGACTAGCGGGAGGGGAGAGACCCAGTACTTC.